The sequence of this T cell receptor beta chain was determined in a study of breast tumors, draining lymph nodes, adjacent tissues. The lymph nodes were axillary draining lymph nodes from breast cancer patients. Only one count was recorded for this clonotype. Its ends do not fully match the called genes, so a read error is possible. TCRdb passed the multiplex PCR reads through MiXCR, listing each CDR3 protein once. Of about 140,000 distinct CDR3 sequences in the sample, 32% are singletons; the top ten hold 2.3%. The sequence was obtained from a female donor with breast cancer. Some clones in this sample may be carry-over from other donors' samples. The specimen sequenced was axillary lymph node tissue.

In nucleotides, the CDR3 is TGCGCCAGCAGCTCCGCCAGACTTGAGCAGGGTGCCTACGAGCAGTACTTC. This encodes CASSSARLEQGAYEQYF. V and J are TRBV13 and TRBJ2-7, with a possible D match to TRBD1 (5 bases). The germline V gene has CDR1 PRHDT and CDR2 FYEKMQ (reference sequence). CDR3 length: 17 amino acids. Full variable domain (missing parts from reference TRBV13 and TRBJ2-7): AAGVIQSPRHLIKEKRETATLKCYPIPRHDTVYWYQQGPGQDPQFLISFYEKMQSDKGSIPDRFSAQQFSDYHSELNMSSLELGDSALYFCASSSARLEQGAYEQYFGPGTRLTVT.